This TCR beta chain emerged from a study of cytomegalovirus exposure and HLA in healthy donors. Study as a whole: As released early, the data held 75 million to 90 million unique TCRs from HLA-typed donors. Findings and limits, study-wide: Common viral pathogens seemed, in a later analysis, to connect with several of the most significant clusters. The study put 150 to 200 TCR beta chains on its list as cytomegalovirus-associated.

The PCR had 60 Vbeta and 13 Jbeta primers. TCRdb's copy holds only in-frame clones and misses some; the assay was immunoSEQ multiplex PCR. The data contain fewer than 100,000 clones, about three quarters of them singletons. As regards this clone: Its specificity is not known.

The receptor was isolated from a male donor in good health and CMV-seropositive. The source material was PBMCs.

CDR3 protein: CASSQVGRVGEQYF. Here the CDR3 DNA reads TGCGCCAGCAGCCAAGTTGGCAGGGTTGGAGAGCAGTACTTC. The gene calls are TRBV4-3 and TRBJ2-7; TRBD1 might be the D (5 bases). The germline gives CDR1 LGHNA, CDR2 YSLEER. The V end lost 1 base, the J end lost 7 bases, and 14 bases lay between the germline ends. This CDR3 has 14 residues.